The T cell receptor (beta chain) described here comes from a study of radiotherapy plus CTLA-4 blockade in lung cancer. Turning to the study itself: Among enrolled patients, under 20% responded and less than 40% achieved disease control. Findings and caveats of the study: Early shifts in blood T cell clones, with interferon-beta, reportedly predicted response best. In blood, tumor-derived TCR clones expanded after radiotherapy plus ipilimumab.

Alongside CTLA-4 blockade with ipilimumab, patients with chemo-refractory metastatic non-small-cell lung cancer received focal radiation. Profiling relied on immunoSEQ multiplex PCR, and the TCRdb table lists in-frame clones only, not all of them. The table lists about 48,000 clones, around nine tenths of them singletons. Comments on this clone: Antigen: not known.

In germline, CDR1 is MNHEY, CDR2 SMNVEV (reference sequence). CDR3 size: 15 residues. V lost 0 bases and J 5 bases, leaving 13 bases between the germline ends. The J gene is TRBJ1-1, the V gene TRBV27; D might be TRBD1 (5 bases). The receptor was derived from a human donor with non-small cell lung cancer that progressed on radiotherapy plus ipilimumab. Some clones in this sample may be carry-over from other donors' samples. Sample: peripheral blood, taken from a patient treated with radiotherapy plus ipilimumab. The CDR3 protein is CASSLSGRGKTEAFF. CDR3 nucleotide sequence: TGTGCCAGCAGTTTATCTGGGAGGGGTAAGACTGAAGCTTTCTTT.